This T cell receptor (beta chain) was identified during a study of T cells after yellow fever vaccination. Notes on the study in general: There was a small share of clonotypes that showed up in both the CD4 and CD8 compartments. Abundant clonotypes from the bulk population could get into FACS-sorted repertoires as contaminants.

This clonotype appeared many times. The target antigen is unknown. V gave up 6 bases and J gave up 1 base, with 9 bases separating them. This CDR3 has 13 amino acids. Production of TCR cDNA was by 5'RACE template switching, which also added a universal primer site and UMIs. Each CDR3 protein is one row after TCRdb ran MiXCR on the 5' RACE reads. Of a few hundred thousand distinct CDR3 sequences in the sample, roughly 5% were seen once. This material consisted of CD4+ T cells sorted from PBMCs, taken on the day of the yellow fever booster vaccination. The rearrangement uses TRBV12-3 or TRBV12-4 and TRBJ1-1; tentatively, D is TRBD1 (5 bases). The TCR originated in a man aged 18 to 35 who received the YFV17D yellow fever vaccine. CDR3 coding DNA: TGTGCCAGCAGCTCGGACAAGAACACTGAAGCTTTCTTT. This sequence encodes CASSSDKNTEAFF.